A single sample is the source of the 19 T cell receptor beta chains below, sequenced in a study of molecular identifiers for immune sequencing clone quantification (dated by TCRdb to 2016 to 2018). To prepare the library, PCR was applied. This sample was sequenced with a NextSeq 500. TCRdb handled the public reads itself, with Q25 trimming in fastp and clone calling in MiXCR, and kept productive beta chains. A single entry per CDR3 protein holds the most common genes and DNA from its merged rows. The sample includes about 40,000 distinct CDR3 sequences, with approximately 24% observed a single time. The ten largest clones add up to approximately 0.89% of the sample. The source material was naive CD8+ T cells from blood, with Jurkat cell RNA spiked in. Reading the label with the study, this specimen's cell subset or site is: FACS-sorted CD8+CD4-CCR7+CD45RA+ naive T cells. Receptors were obtained from a human donor in good health. Some libraries in this study had Jurkat cell RNA spiked in.

This clonotype was recorded at least ten times. The V and J genes are TRBV20-1 and TRBJ2-3, with D perhaps matching TRBD1 or TRBD2 (5 bases each). Trimming shortened V by 0 bases and J by 4 bases, and 11 bases separated the two germline ends. The CDR3 extends over 14 amino acids. From germline, CDR1 is DFQATT and CDR2 SNEGSKA (reference sequence). The DNA for the CDR3 is TGCAGTGCTAGAGATCTAGCAGGGCCAGATACGCAGTATTTT. Its protein is CSARDLAGPDTQYF.

Ten or more counts support this clonotype. This sequence joins TRBV7-9 and TRBJ2-3, with D perhaps TRBD2 (6 bases). The V and J ends lost 3 bases and 2 bases respectively, with 18 bases between them. Germline V CDR1 and CDR2: SEHNR, FQNEAQ (reference sequence). The CDR3 length is 17 residues. The CDR3 bases are TGTGCCAGCAGCTTCGCCTGGGGAGGCGGAGACACAGATACGCAGTATTTT. Encoded protein: CASSFAWGGGDTDTQYF. Based on the CDR3 plus reference TRBV7-9 and TRBJ2-3, the full variable domain is DTGVSQNPRHKITKRGQNVTFRCDPISEHNRLYWYRQTLGQGPEFLTYFQNEAQLEKSRLLSDRFSAERPKGSFSTLEIQRTEQGDSAMYLCASSFAWGGGDTDTQYFGPGTRLTVL.

This clonotype was detected many times. The chain couples TRBV19 to TRBJ2-6, with 10 bases identical to TRBD1. The germline CDR1 and CDR2 sequences are LNHDA and SQIVND (reference sequence). The CDR3 consists of 17 residues. The trim removed 4 bases at V and 2 bases at J, leaving 5 bases unmatched. The CDR3 here is CASSTGQGVAGANVLTF. The CDR3 region has the DNA TGTGCCAGTAGTACCGGACAGGGGGTGGCTGGGGCCAACGTCCTGACTTTC. Filled out from reference TRBV19 and TRBJ2-6, the complete variable domain reads DGGITQSPKYLFRKEGQNVTLSCEQNLNHDAMYWYRQDPGQGLRLIYYSQIVNDFQKGDIAEGYSVSREKKESFPLTVTSAQKNPTAFYLCASSTGQGVAGANVLTFGAGSRLTVL.

This chain connects TRBV6-6 to TRBJ2-4, with TRBD2 as a possible D gene (5 bases). The CDR3 totals 15 residues. The germline gives CDR1 MNHNY, CDR2 SVGAGI (reference sequence). Deletions cut 7 bases from V and 1 base from J, with 14 bases between. The CDR3 is CASTLGESAKNIQYF. In DNA form, the CDR3 reads TGTGCCAGCACCCTTGGGGAGTCTGCCAAAAACATTCAGTACTTC.

This clonotype is labeled as medium-sized. V usage is TRBV20-1 and J usage is TRBJ1-5, with 9 bases lining up with TRBD1. Losses at the gene ends were 6 bases for V and 5 bases for J; bases not matched to a gene: 8. The CDR3 has 14 residues. The germline V gene has CDR1 DFQATT and CDR2 SNEGSKA (reference sequence). CDR3 nucleotide sequence: TGCAGTGCGAGCGGACAGGGGTCCTATCAGCCCCAGCATTTT. Its translation: CSASGQGSYQPQHF.

This clonotype showed up just a few times. A junction end diverges from the germline sequence, so it may reflect a read error. The chain links TRBV7-9 to TRBJ2-7, with D unresolved. The CDR3 loop spans 13 amino acids. Germline V gives CDR1 SEHNR, CDR2 FQNEAQ (reference sequence). The CDR3 sequence is CASGLGSSYEQYF. CDR3 DNA: TGTGCCAGCGGCTTGGGTAGCTCCTACGAGCAGTACTTC.

The chain links TRBV28 to TRBJ2-7, with D perhaps being TRBD1 or TRBD2 (6 bases each). Trimming removed 5 bases at V and 2 bases at J, with 16 bases between. Germline V gives CDR1 MDHEN, CDR2 SYDVKM. The CDR3 loop spans 15 amino acids. The CDR3 DNA reads as TGTGCCAGCAGTCGCCCAGGGGCGGGAACCTACGAGCAGTACTTC. It yields the protein CASSRPGAGTYEQYF. Based on the CDR3 plus reference TRBV28 and TRBJ2-7, the full variable domain is DVKVTQSSRYLVKRTGEKVFLECVQDMDHENMFWYRQDPGLGLRLIYFSYDVKMKEKGDIPEGYSVSREKKERFSLILESASTNQTSMYLCASSRPGAGTYEQYFGPGTRLTVT.

This clonotype was seen repeatedly, ten times or more. V usage is TRBV2 and J usage is TRBJ2-6; a possible D gene is TRBD1 (5 bases). CDR1 and CDR2 from the germline V gene are SNHLY and FYNNEI. The V end lost 3 bases, the J end lost 2 bases, and 5 bases lay between the germline ends. This CDR3 is built from 14 residues. The CDR3 region has the DNA TGTGCCAGCAGTGACAGGGCTGGGGCCAACGTCCTGACTTTC. Protein: CASSDRAGANVLTF.

This clonotype has just a few counts. This chain connects TRBV2 to TRBJ2-5, with TRBD1 identical over 8 bases. Germline CDR1 reads SNHLY; CDR2 reads FYNNEI. There are 18 residues in the CDR3. V dropped 3 bases and J dropped 1; count of bases not matched to a gene: 13. CDR3 sequence (DNA): TGTGCCAGCAGTGATAACCCGGGCGCGACAGGGGCCCAAGAGACCCAGTACTTC. It specifies CASSDNPGATGAQETQYF.

In its sample, this clonotype was seen many times. The genes are TRBV7-9 and TRBJ2-7; D remains unclear. The CDR3 has 14 residues. Trimming stripped 5 bases from V and 3 bases from J, with 14 bases between. Germline V gene data show CDR1 as SEHNR and CDR2 as FQNEAQ (reference sequence). CDR3 in DNA: TGTGCCAGCAGCGATAGACGCTCAGGCTACGAGCAGTACTTC. Translated: CASSDRRSGYEQYF.

Concerning this clonotype: A read error may explain this, as a much larger clone is one base away. V is TRBV28 and J is TRBJ2-7; D possibly corresponds to TRBD1 (6 bases). Germline CDR1 is MDHEN and CDR2 is SYDVKM. This CDR3 has 15 residues. The CDR3 region has the DNA TGTGCCTGCAGTTTACAGGGTCCCTTCTCCTACGAGCAGTACTTC. Residues: CACSLQGPFSYEQYF.

This clonotype has just a few counts. A much larger clone is a single base away; this may be a read error. The chain carries TRBV6-1 and TRBJ2-4; D is unclear. The CDR3 contains 14 residues. The V end was cut by 4 bases, the J end by 5 bases, with 12 bases between. CDR1 is MNHNS and CDR2 is SASEGT in the germline V gene. The CDR3 DNA reads TGTGCCAGCAGTGGATGGGCGCAGCAAAACATTCAGTACTTC. This translates into CASSGWAQQNIQYF.

In the case of this clonotype: Likely a read error: the CDR3 ends without its conserved phenylalanine or tryptophan. This chain links TRBV12-3 or TRBV12-4 with TRBJ2-5; 7 bases are shared with TRBD1. V trimming: 4 bases; J trimming: 5 bases; junction bases outside the gene matches: 19. The CDR3 is 18 amino acids. This CDR3 is CASSSARGSDRQRETQYI. The CDR3 bases are TGTGCCAGCAGTTCCGCGAGGGGGTCGGACAGGCAGCGCGAGACCCAGTACATC.

In this sample, this clonotype turned up many times. The V and J genes are TRBV6-6 and TRBJ2-3; D could derive from TRBD1 or TRBD2 (5 bases each). CDR3 length: 15 residues. Trimming stripped 5 bases from V and 0 bases from J, with 12 bases between. Per the germline V gene, CDR1 is MNHNY and CDR2 is SVGAGI (reference sequence). The CDR3 is CASSPRDPSTDTQYF. CDR3 DNA: TGTGCCAGCAGTCCACGGGACCCTAGCACAGATACGCAGTATTTT.

This clonotype was seen at least ten times. The rearrangement joins TRBV20-1 to TRBJ1-2; weak D call: TRBD1 (5 bases). CDR1 and CDR2 (germline): DFQATT, SNEGSKA (reference sequence). Trimming removed 3 bases from V and 4 bases from J, with 9 bases in between. There are 12 residues in the CDR3. The CDR3 reads CSARDTSYGYTF. The DNA for the CDR3 is TGCAGTGCTAGGGACACTAGCTATGGCTACACCTTC.

In regard to this clonotype: The junction and the germline gene differ at one end; a read error may be behind it. The chain combines TRBV6-5 with TRBJ2-1; D remains ambiguous. The germline gives CDR1 MNHEY, CDR2 SVGAGI. The CDR3 is 15 amino acids. CDR3 in DNA: TGTGCCAGCAGATCAACGGGTTATGGATGCAATGAGCAGTTCTTT. Protein product: CASRSTGYGCNEQFF.

The sample holds many counts of this clonotype. J is TRBJ2-5 and V is TRBV6-5, with D tentatively TRBD2 (5 bases). The length of the CDR3 is 16 residues. Trimming removed 2 bases at V and 4 bases at J, with 17 bases between. Germline loops: CDR1 MNHEY, CDR2 SVGAGI. CDR3 bases: TGTGCCAGCAGTTACGCGGGCGGATCCCCCTCAGAGACCCAGTACTTC. Amino acid sequence: CASSYAGGSPSETQYF.

Note on this clonotype: One end of the junction is discordant with germline, which a read error may explain. This chain joins TRBV4-1 and TRBJ2-5, with 10 nucleotides matching TRBD2. In germline, CDR1 is MGHRA, CDR2 YSYEKL. The CDR3 is 17 residues long. The CDR3, as DNA: TGCGCCAGCAGCCATGAAGTCGGACTAGCGGCCAAAGAGACCAAGTACTTC. Residues: CASSHEVGLAAKETKYF.

The rearrangement joins TRBV19 to TRBJ2-1, with 9 bases lining up with TRBD2. CDR3 length equals 14 residues. Germline CDR1 reads LNHDA; CDR2 reads SQIVND (reference sequence). V lost 4 bases, J lost 4 bases, and 2 bases stayed unmatched. The CDR3 loop reads CASSTSGEYNEQFF. The CDR3 DNA sequence: TGTGCCAGTAGTACTAGCGGGGAATACAATGAGCAGTTCTTC. Combining the CDR3 with reference TRBV19 and TRBJ2-1 gives the whole variable domain DGGITQSPKYLFRKEGQNVTLSCEQNLNHDAMYWYRQDPGQGLRLIYYSQIVNDFQKGDIAEGYSVSREKKESFPLTVTSAQKNPTAFYLCASSTSGEYNEQFFGPGTRLTVL.